The 18 T cell receptor beta chains reported below all come from one sample, sequenced in a study of CXCR3-negative and CXCR3-positive naive CD8 T cells. The authors prepared UMI-labeled TRB cDNA libraries by 5' RACE. One entry per CDR3 protein, without DNA, is what TCRdb gives after re-calling the 5' RACE reads. The sample table sets out about 89,000 distinct CDR3 sequences. Study-level results: TRB CDR3s were more hydrophobic in CXCR3-positive than in CXCR3-negative naive cells.

These receptors' targets are unknown. Sequencing was done on a sample of naive CXCR3+ CD8+ T cells from blood. Subset reported: CD45RO-CCR7+CD27+CD95- naive CD8+ T cells expressing CXCR3 (TNR3+). Receptors were obtained from a human donor in good health. Some clones in this sample may be carry-over from other donors' samples.

The chain recombines TRBV11-2 with TRBJ1-5. Germline assignment: CDR1 SGHAT and CDR2 FQNNGV. This CDR3 spans 15 amino acids. This CDR3 is CASSLEFDSNQPQHF.

The genes are TRBV7-9 and TRBJ1-1. Germline lookup yields CDR1 SEHNR and CDR2 FQNEAQ (reference sequence). The CDR3 has 13 residues. The CDR3 region is CASSSTPGTEAFF.

CDR3 protein: CASSAGTNYSPLHF. The chain is built from TRBV25-1 and TRBJ1-6; no DNA is available, so the TRBD1 call from TCRdb remains unchecked. Germline CDR1 MGHDK, CDR2 SYGVNS. The CDR3 runs 14 residues.

The chain uses TRBV27 and TRBJ2-3. The CDR3 extends over 14 amino acids. CDR1 and CDR2 from the germline V gene are MNHEY and SMNVEV (reference sequence). This chain's CDR3 is CASTSGIRTDTQYF.

J is TRBJ2-3 and V is TRBV20-1. The CDR3 is made up of 15 amino acids. CDR1 is DFQATT and CDR2 is SNEGSKA in the germline V gene (reference sequence). The chain's CDR3 is CSARDQAGTILTQYF.

The rearrangement links TRBV14 to TRBJ1-1. Germline assignment: CDR1 SGHDN and CDR2 FVKESK. The CDR3 has 12 amino acids. This CDR3 is CASSQGGTEAFF.

The J gene is TRBJ2-1, the V gene TRBV5-5; checking the TCRdb D call of TRBD1 is not possible without DNA. This CDR3 region has 14 residues. CDR1 and CDR2 from the germline V gene are SGHKS and YYEKEE (reference sequence). CDR3 loop: CASSSGTELLWQFF.

The chain recombines TRBV2 with TRBJ2-2; the TCRdb D gene call, TRBD1, has no DNA to confirm it. The CDR3 contains 15 residues. From germline, CDR1 is SNHLY and CDR2 FYNNEI. The chain's CDR3 is CASRGDTQSTGELFF.

This chain joins TRBV5-5 and TRBJ2-7; there is no DNA to check the TCRdb D call of TRBD2. Germline CDR1 SGHKS, CDR2 YYEKEE (reference sequence). This CDR3 region has 22 residues. The CDR3 spells CASSLAKVLRISGGQDSYEQYF.

CDR3 in amino acids: CASSSQPQGLGEQYF. The chain couples TRBV12-3 or TRBV12-4 to TRBJ2-7; TCRdb's D gene call, TRBD1, goes unchecked for lack of DNA. The CDR3 has 15 amino acids.

The chain uses TRBV28 and TRBJ2-7; TCRdb's D call, TRBD2, is unchecked because there is no DNA. This CDR3 contains 18 residues. Germline assignment: CDR1 MDHEN and CDR2 SYDVKM. This chain's CDR3 is CASSFPPAGGQLTYEQYF.

The chain couples TRBV28 to TRBJ2-7; the TRBD1 assignment by TCRdb is unverifiable without DNA. In germline, CDR1 is MDHEN, CDR2 SYDVKM. The CDR3 contains 15 residues. CDR3 sequence reads: CASSKTIGQGYEQYF.

The chain uses TRBV2 and TRBJ1-1; TCRdb indicates TRBD1, and absent DNA this call remains unverified. Germline CDR1 is SNHLY and CDR2 is FYNNEI. This CDR3 comprises 11 residues. CDR3 residues: CARSTGTEALF.

This rearrangement joins TRBV19 to TRBJ1-5; TCRdb lists TRBD1, though no DNA is available to test this call. Germline assignment: CDR1 LNHDA and CDR2 SQIVND (reference sequence). The CDR3 is made up of 19 amino acids. The CDR3 region is CASSRPRDRGSYSNQPQHF. The whole variable domain, remainder taken from reference TRBV19 and TRBJ1-5, is DGGITQSPKYLFRKEGQNVTLSCEQNLNHDAMYWYRQDPGQGLRLIYYSQIVNDFQKGDIAEGYSVSREKKESFPLTVTSAQKNPTAFYLCASSRPRDRGSYSNQPQHFGDGTRLSIL.

This chain links TRBV5-5 with TRBJ2-7; TCRdb's assignment of TRBD2 cannot be checked, as there is no DNA. The germline V gene has CDR1 SGHKS and CDR2 YYEKEE (reference sequence). The CDR3 has 15 amino acids. The CDR3: CASSLELSGTYEQYF.

This rearrangement joins TRBV15 to TRBJ2-1; TCRdb's assignment of TRBD1 cannot be checked, as there is no DNA. CDR1 is LNHNV and CDR2 is YYDKDF in the germline V gene (reference sequence). CDR3 length equals 16 residues. The CDR3 loop reads CATSRLDREWGNEQFF.

The rearrangement joins TRBV27 to TRBJ1-2; TCRdb returns TRBD1, unconfirmable since there is no DNA. Looked up from germline, CDR1 is MNHEY and CDR2 is SMNVEV (reference sequence). This CDR3 has 14 amino acids. The CDR3 sequence is CASSLGQGVSGYTF.

The V gene is TRBV13, the J gene TRBJ1-3. CDR1 is PRHDT, CDR2 FYEKMQ, per germline (reference sequence). The CDR3 contains 15 residues. This CDR3 is CASSLVAFSGNTIYF.